These 16 T cell receptor beta chains were sequenced from one sample in a study of OX40 agonist ivuxolimab in advanced cancers. Measured with immunoSEQ multiplex PCR; TCRdb has only the in-frame clones, and not every one. Of about 130,000 clones listed, 75% to 95% were seen once; the top ten hold 0.9% to 1.2%. The material was CD4+ or CD8+ T cells sorted from blood, obtained in a trial of the OX40 agonist ivuxolimab. All receptors come from an adult with an advanced solid tumor such as melanoma, head and neck, liver or kidney cancer.

The rearrangement uses TRBV28 and TRBJ2-7, with 11 bases matching TRBD2. This CDR3 has 19 amino acids. The junction had 21 bases not matched to a gene; V was cut back by 7 bases and J by 4 bases. From germline, CDR1 is MDHEN and CDR2 SYDVKM. The CDR3 region is CASTKAITLAGGRSYEQYF. CDR3 DNA sequence: TGTGCCAGCACCAAAGCAATAACCCTAGCGGGAGGACGGTCATACGAGCAGTACTTC.

The chain carries TRBV27 and TRBJ2-7; a possible D gene is TRBD2 (6 bases). Per the germline V gene, CDR1 is MNHEY and CDR2 is SMNVEV (reference sequence). V gave up 6 bases and J gave up 3 bases, with 21 bases separating them. CDR3 length equals 16 residues. CDR3 nucleotides: TGTGCCAGCAGCTTGGGACCTGGCGCGGGGAGCTACGAGCAGTACTTC. This encodes CASSLGPGAGSYEQYF.

The rearrangement links TRBV19 to TRBJ2-4, with 7 bases fitting TRBD1. J was trimmed by 0 bases and V by 6 bases; bases with no gene match: 5. CDR3 length: 15 amino acids. The germline V gene has CDR1 LNHDA and CDR2 SQIVND (reference sequence). CDR3 bases: TGTGCCAGTAGCTGGGACAGTTTAGCCAAAAACATTCAGTACTTC. Encoded protein: CASSWDSLAKNIQYF.

The chain recombines TRBV7-2 with TRBJ1-4, with 9 nucleotides matching TRBD1. Germline V CDR1 and CDR2: SGHTA, FQGNSA. J gave up 2 bases and V 5 bases, and 9 bases lay outside the gene matches. The CDR3 extends over 17 amino acids. The CDR3 sequence is CASSATGGGRTNEKLFF. CDR3 sequence (DNA): TGTGCCAGCAGCGCTACAGGGGGCGGTAGGACTAATGAAAAACTGTTTTTT.

The table lists this clone with a count of one. The J gene is TRBJ1-1, the V gene TRBV28; D uncertain. The V gene's germline CDR1 is MDHEN and CDR2 SYDVKM. The germline V and J ends were trimmed by 4 bases and 1 base, with 13 bases remaining between them. The CDR3 spans 15 residues. CDR3 protein: CASSYPRVPNTEAFF. CDR3 DNA: TGTGCCAGCAGTTACCCTCGGGTGCCGAACACTGAAGCTTTCTTT.

The CDR3 DNA reads TGCGCCAGCAGCTATTCCCGGGGGCAAGAGACCCAGTACTTC. It specifies CASSYSRGQETQYF. The chain recombines TRBV5-1 with TRBJ2-5; a weak D match, TRBD2 (6 bases). The CDR3 totals 14 residues. Trimming left V 3 bases short and J 2 bases short, with 11 bases between. Germline V lookup: CDR1 SGHRS, CDR2 YFSETQ.

The chain links TRBV27 to TRBJ2-2; D not certain. There are 13 residues in the CDR3. Looked up from germline, CDR1 is MNHEY and CDR2 is SMNVEV (reference sequence). V dropped 6 bases and J dropped 6 bases, with 11 bases sitting between them. The CDR3 nucleotides are TGTGCCAGCAGACACACTGCCGCCGGGGAGCTGTTTTTT. Residues: CASRHTAAGELFF.

This chain joins TRBV19 and TRBJ1-5; TRBD1 might be the D (5 bases). Per the germline V gene, CDR1 is LNHDA and CDR2 is SQIVND (reference sequence). This CDR3 is built from 13 residues. Trimming took off 4 bases at V and 5 bases at J, with 9 bases between the two ends. Written as DNA, the CDR3 is TGTGCCAGTAGTACACAGGACCATCAGCCCCAGCATTTT. Residues: CASSTQDHQPQHF.

The rearrangement joins TRBV4-3 to TRBJ2-1; the match to TRBD2 covers 11 bases. The CDR3 is made up of 17 amino acids. The trim removed 1 base at V and 5 bases at J, leaving 7 bases unmatched. CDR1 and CDR2 (germline): LGHNA, YSLEER. The CDR3 DNA sequence: TGCGCCAGCAGCCAAGGCCCGGGACTAGCGGTTAACAATGAGCAGTTCTTC. Its protein is CASSQGPGLAVNNEQFF.

The J gene is TRBJ2-6, the V gene TRBV19, with D perhaps given as TRBD1 or TRBD2 (6 bases each). The germline CDR1 and CDR2 sequences are LNHDA and SQIVND (reference sequence). The CDR3 is 18 residues long. The V end lost 7 bases, the J end lost 0 bases, and 19 bases lay between the germline ends. This chain's CDR3 is CASTTIGGGYSGANVLTF. DNA of the CDR3: TGTGCCAGTACCACCATAGGAGGGGGATACTCTGGGGCCAACGTCCTGACTTTC.

CDR3 sequence: CASILGGSPRAFF. Written as DNA, the CDR3 is TGTGCCAGCATTCTAGGGGGCTCCCCTAGGGCTTTCTTT. The chain combines TRBV28 with TRBJ1-1, with TRBD1 matching 7 bases. Germline CDR1 and CDR2: MDHEN and SYDVKM. V lost 7 bases, J lost 11 bases, and 13 bases stayed unmatched. The CDR3 loop spans 13 amino acids.

The chain has TRBV27 and TRBJ2-3, with D perhaps being TRBD1 or TRBD2 (6 bases each). The V gene lost 6 bases and the J gene lost 3 bases, with 13 bases spanning the gap. The CDR3 loop spans 14 amino acids. In germline, CDR1 is MNHEY, CDR2 SMNVEV (reference sequence). CDR3 region: CASRRPGATDTQYF. The DNA of the CDR3 is TGTGCCAGCAGGAGACCGGGGGCAACAGATACGCAGTATTTT.

The rearrangement joins TRBV7-2 to TRBJ1-3; 8 positions match TRBD1. CDR3 length: 18 amino acids. Trimming removed 0 bases from V and 0 bases from J; junction bases left unmatched: 7. Per germline, CDR1 SGHTA and CDR2 FQGNSA. Written as DNA, the CDR3 is TGTGCCAGCAGCTTAGCGCCGAGGACAGGGAGCTCTGGAAACACCATATATTTT. Translated: CASSLAPRTGSSGNTIYF.

V usage is TRBV19 and J usage is TRBJ1-4; 9 bases map to TRBD1. The CDR3 sequence is 14 residues long. V lost 6 bases and J lost 4; bases outside the gene matches: 3. Germline CDR1 reads LNHDA; CDR2 reads SQIVND (reference sequence). CDR3 DNA: TGTGCCAGTAGGGGACAGGGACTTAATGAAAAACTGTTTTTT. It is translated as CASRGQGLNEKLFF.

This chain joins TRBV6-5 and TRBJ1-1, with D possibly matching TRBD1 (6 bases). Per the germline V gene, CDR1 is MNHEY and CDR2 is SVGAGI. The CDR3 loop spans 15 amino acids. Trimming took 7 bases from V and 5 from J, leaving 20 bases between them. CDR3 residues: CASNTLGAPVTEAFF. CDR3 bases: TGTGCCAGCAACACACTGGGGGCACCAGTAACTGAAGCTTTCTTT.

The chain recombines TRBV10-2 with TRBJ2-1; TRBD2 matches 13 bases. Germline trimming cut 5 bases from V and 8 bases from J; bases unmatched to any gene: 6. The CDR3 spans 15 residues. The germline CDR1 and CDR2 sequences are WSHSY and SAAADI. The CDR3 DNA is TGCGCCAGCAGTCCGGGACTAGCGGGAATTGATGAGCAGTTCTTC. Amino acids: CASSPGLAGIDEQFF.